The subject of this entry is one T cell receptor beta chain. What it binds is not known. The assay was immunoSEQ multiplex PCR, and TCRdb's table has in-frame clones only and misses some. Of under 1,500 clones detected, less than 80% appear once; the ten largest clones hold about 18%. With V trimmed by 8 bases and J by 6 bases, 11 bases remained unmatched. Germline CDR1 and CDR2: MGHDK and SYGVNS. CDR3 size: 15 residues. The sample originates from a study of Siglec-9 on CD8 T cells in melanoma. Whole-study results and caveats: Siglec-9 reportedly marks and regulates an effector memory CD8+ T-cell subset apparently accumulating in melanoma tumors.

The sequencing input was Siglec-9+ CD8+ T cells sorted from blood. This sequence joins TRBV25-1 and TRBJ2-1; 9 positions agree with TRBD1. This clonotype was obtained from a human donor in good health. The CDR3 DNA reads TGTGCCAGCTCCCCTTGGGGACAGGGCATCAATGAGCAGTTCTTC. Residues: CASSPWGQGINEQFF. The variable domain in full, with the rest retrieved from reference TRBV25-1 and TRBJ2-1, is EADIYQTPRYLVIGTGKKITLECSQTMGHDKMYWYQQDPGMELHLIHYSYGVNSTEKGDLSSESTVSRIRTEHFPLTLESARPSHTSQYLCASSPWGQGINEQFFGPGTRLTVL.